The entry below gives a single TCR beta chain sequence along with its context. Antigen: not known. Replicate PCRs from sorted subsets contained about 0.2 ug DNA, which is 29,000 or so T cell genomes. Produced via immunoSEQ multiplex PCR; TCRdb's table is partial and in-frame only. The sample contains 2 million to 2.5 million clones, over 85% of which appear only once. This sample is part of a study of shared clonotypes between healthy human individuals. The V and J ends lost 3 bases and 2 bases respectively, with 16 bases between them. From germline, CDR1 is KGHSH and CDR2 LQKENI. The CDR3 contains 17 residues. Study-wide findings and caveats: Shared across a few donors were approximately 5% of the naive CD4 clonotypes. Clonotypes shared by all four donors outscored non-shared clonotypes in generation probability. What naive subsets generally showed was a larger estimated richness than memory subsets showed.

Sequenced input: naive CD4+ T cells from PBMCs. Sample subset: CD45RA+ positively selected. The chain combines TRBV18 with TRBJ2-2; D is perhaps TRBD1 or TRBD2 (5 bases each). This TCR derives from a man aged 18 to 29 in good health. Some clones in this sample may be carry-over from other donors' samples. For the CDR3, the DNA is TGTGCCAGCTCACCGACCCGGGACGCCGGAAACACCGGGGAGCTGTTTTTT. It yields the protein CASSPTRDAGNTGELFF.